Presented here are 17 T cell receptor beta chains from one specimen sequenced in a study of PD-1 blockade in classical Hodgkin lymphoma. Profiled with immunoSEQ multiplex PCR; TCRdb holds only in-frame clones, not every one. The sample lists around 40,000 clones, around 71% occurring once. Every patient relapsed after autologous stem cell transplantation, and brentuximab vedotin exposure varied. The sample in question was peripheral blood mononuclear cells (PBMCs), obtained at baseline. These receptor sequences come from a human donor with classical Hodgkin lymphoma.

V gene TRBV6-1 combines with J gene TRBJ2-3; 11 nucleotides agree with TRBD2. Germline lookup yields CDR1 MNHNS and CDR2 SASEGT. There are 17 residues in the CDR3. V shed 0 bases and J 2 bases; nucleotides not matched to a gene: 4. The CDR3 spells CASSEALAGDYTDTQYF. The CDR3 DNA sequence: TGTGCCAGCAGTGAAGCACTAGCGGGGGACTACACAGATACGCAGTATTTT.

The rearrangement links TRBV27 to TRBJ2-7; D is unclear. This CDR3 spans 13 amino acids. Trimming left V 2 bases short and J 1 base short, with 6 bases between. CDR1 is MNHEY and CDR2 is SMNVEV in the germline V gene (reference sequence). The CDR3 loop is CASSLTVSYEQYF. CDR3 nucleotides: TGTGCCAGCAGTTTAACAGTTTCCTACGAGCAGTACTTC.

V usage is TRBV28 and J usage is TRBJ1-2, with a weak D call TRBD1 (5 bases). This CDR3 comprises 17 residues. The V and J ends lost 6 bases and 0 bases respectively, with 20 bases between them. CDR1 and CDR2 (germline): MDHEN, SYDVKM. CDR3 DNA sequence: TGTGCCAGCAGCCCCCGGTGGGACCGAGTATCTAACTATGGCTACACCTTC. This gives the protein CASSPRWDRVSNYGYTF.

This clone was seen many times. This rearrangement joins TRBV7-9 to TRBJ1-2; D is uncertain. This CDR3 comprises 13 residues. Deletions cut 5 bases from V and 8 bases from J, with 15 bases between. CDR1 is SEHNR, CDR2 FQNEAQ, per germline (reference sequence). The CDR3 is CASSPRREEGYTF. The DNA of the CDR3 is TGTGCCAGCAGCCCTAGGAGGGAGGAAGGCTACACCTTC.

This chain links TRBV7-3 with TRBJ1-1; maybe TRBD1 (5 bases). The V gene lost 5 bases and the J gene lost 1 base, with 8 bases spanning the gap. In germline, CDR1 is SGHTA, CDR2 FQGTGA. The length of the CDR3 is 13 residues. The CDR3 here is CASSQTGNTEAFF. The DNA for the CDR3 is TGTGCCAGCAGCCAAACAGGGAACACTGAAGCTTTCTTT. The full variable domain, in which reference TRBV7-3 and TRBJ1-1 provide the parts outside the CDR3, is GAGVSQTPSNKVTEKGKYVELRCDPISGHTALYWYRQSLGQGPEFLIYFQGTGAADDSGLPNDRFFAVRPEGSVSTLKIQRTERGDSAVYLCASSQTGNTEAFFGQGTRLTVV.

V gene TRBV7-6 combines with J gene TRBJ2-3; the match to TRBD2 covers 10 bases. V trimming: 5 bases; J trimming: 2 bases; junction bases outside the gene matches: 4. CDR1 SGHVS and CDR2 FNYEAQ come from the germline V gene. The length of the CDR3 is 15 residues. The CDR3 reads CASSPAGGPTDTQYF. CDR3 DNA sequence: TGTGCCAGCAGCCCAGCGGGGGGGCCCACAGATACGCAGTATTTT.

The genes are TRBV21-1 and TRBJ2-1; the table's TRBD2 call for D was not verified on the DNA. TRBV21-1 is given as a pseudogene. There are 18 residues in the CDR3. CDR3 protein: CASRRLATGRGYHNEQFF. DNA of the CDR3: TGTGCCAGCAGACGATTAGCGACGGGACGGGGGTACCACAATGAGCAGTTCTTC.

In this sample, this clone turned up a few times. The chain uses TRBV2 and TRBJ1-5; D is possibly TRBD1 (5 bases). CDR3 length: 13 residues. Trimming removed 3 bases from V and 6 bases from J, with 9 bases in between. Germline assignment: CDR1 SNHLY and CDR2 FYNNEI. The CDR3 sequence: CASSDGRAQPQHF. In nucleotides, the CDR3 is TGTGCCAGCAGTGACGGCAGGGCTCAGCCCCAGCATTTT.

V usage is TRBV7-9 and J usage is TRBJ2-6; a weak D match, TRBD2 (5 bases). The CDR3 length is 15 residues. Trimming shortened V by 6 bases and J by 4 bases, and 13 bases separated the two germline ends. Germline CDR1 and CDR2: SEHNR and FQNEAQ (reference sequence). The CDR3 region is CASRTGSGGANVLTF. The CDR3 DNA reads as TGTGCCAGCAGAACGGGGTCAGGAGGGGCCAACGTCCTGACTTTC. The variable domain in full, with the rest retrieved from reference TRBV7-9 and TRBJ2-6, is DTGVSQNPRHKITKRGQNVTFRCDPISEHNRLYWYRQTLGQGPEFLTYFQNEAQLEKSRLLSDRFSAERPKGSFSTLEIQRTEQGDSAMYLCASRTGSGGANVLTFGAGSRLTVL.

This rearrangement joins TRBV27 to TRBJ2-1; D ambiguous. V gave up 1 base and J gave up 8 bases, with 12 bases separating them. CDR1 and CDR2 from the germline V gene are MNHEY and SMNVEV (reference sequence). The CDR3 length is 14 residues. The CDR3 spells CASSLLTPIDEQFF. In DNA, the CDR3 is TGTGCCAGCAGTTTATTGACCCCCATCGATGAGCAGTTCTTC.

V gene TRBV6-5 combines with J gene TRBJ2-2, with D uncertain. Germline CDR1 reads MNHEY; CDR2 reads SVGAGI. V was clipped by 6 bases and J by 9 bases, with 17 bases between them. The CDR3 is made up of 14 amino acids. CDR3 in amino acids: CASRLDGLTRELFF. The CDR3 nucleotides read TGTGCCAGCAGGTTGGATGGTTTGACCAGGGAGCTGTTTTTT.

The chain combines TRBV9 with TRBJ1-5; D ambiguous. This CDR3 region has 12 residues. The V gene's germline CDR1 is SGDLS and CDR2 YYNGEE. V was cut by 9 bases and J by 4 bases, with 11 bases left in between. DNA of the CDR3: TGTGCCACCATCATCCAAAATCAGCCCCAGCATTTT. Protein sequence: CATIIQNQPQHF.

This clone was detected only a few times. The chain combines TRBV6-6 with TRBJ1-2, with 9 bases matching TRBD1. This CDR3 is 15 amino acids long. V trimming: 7 bases; J trimming: 6 bases; junction bases outside the gene matches: 12. Looked up from germline, CDR1 is MNHNY and CDR2 is SVGAGI (reference sequence). The CDR3 sequence: CASTLTGTGFDGYTF. Written as DNA, the CDR3 is TGTGCCAGCACCCTTACCGGGACAGGGTTCGATGGCTACACCTTC.

V gene TRBV7-9 combines with J gene TRBJ1-1; D ambiguous. The length of the CDR3 is 15 residues. V was clipped by 1 base and J by 4 bases, with 13 bases between them. In germline, CDR1 is SEHNR, CDR2 FQNEAQ (reference sequence). The CDR3: CASSLVGGQSTEAFF. The CDR3 nucleotides are TGTGCCAGCAGCTTAGTCGGAGGGCAGAGCACTGAAGCTTTCTTT. Combining the CDR3 with reference TRBV7-9 and TRBJ1-1 gives the whole variable domain DTGVSQNPRHKITKRGQNVTFRCDPISEHNRLYWYRQTLGQGPEFLTYFQNEAQLEKSRLLSDRFSAERPKGSFSTLEIQRTEQGDSAMYLCASSLVGGQSTEAFFGQGTRLTVV.

CDR3 coding DNA: TGTGCCAGCAGTCGATCCGGGACGAGTGAAGCTTTCTTT. Translation gives CASSRSGTSEAFF. The rearrangement joins TRBV27 to TRBJ1-1; tentatively, D is TRBD1 (5 bases). CDR1 is MNHEY, CDR2 SMNVEV, per germline (reference sequence). CDR3 size: 13 residues. Between the trimmed V and J ends, which lost 5 bases and 7 bases, there was a span of 14 bases.

About this clone itself: Mismatch with germline at one junction end may stem from a read error. The genes are TRBV7-2 and TRBJ1-1; D might be TRBD1 (6 bases). Germline CDR1 reads SGHTA; CDR2 reads FQGNSA. The CDR3 extends over 13 amino acids. The CDR3 coding sequence is TGCGCCAGCAGCCAGACAGGGAACACTGAAGCTTTCTTT. Translated: CASSQTGNTEAFF.

V gene TRBV7-8 combines with J gene TRBJ1-1; D gene ambiguous. The CDR3 runs to 16 residues. Germline V gene lookup returns CDR1 SGHVS and CDR2 FQNEAQ. The V and J ends lost 2 bases and 2 bases respectively, with 15 bases between them. The CDR3 DNA reads TGTGCCAGCAGCTTAAAATTAGGGCTCACTAACACTGAAGCTTTCTTT. Protein: CASSLKLGLTNTEAFF.